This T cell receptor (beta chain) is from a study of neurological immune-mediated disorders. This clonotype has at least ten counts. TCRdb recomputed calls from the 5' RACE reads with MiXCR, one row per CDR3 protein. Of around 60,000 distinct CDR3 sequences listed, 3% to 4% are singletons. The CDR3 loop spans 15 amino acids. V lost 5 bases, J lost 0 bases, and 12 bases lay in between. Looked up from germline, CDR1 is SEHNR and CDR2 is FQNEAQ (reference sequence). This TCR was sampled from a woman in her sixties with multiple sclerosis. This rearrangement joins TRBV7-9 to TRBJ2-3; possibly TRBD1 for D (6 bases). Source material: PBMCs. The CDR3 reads CASSPTGASTDTQYF. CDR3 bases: TGTGCCAGCAGCCCGACAGGAGCTAGCACAGATACGCAGTATTTT.